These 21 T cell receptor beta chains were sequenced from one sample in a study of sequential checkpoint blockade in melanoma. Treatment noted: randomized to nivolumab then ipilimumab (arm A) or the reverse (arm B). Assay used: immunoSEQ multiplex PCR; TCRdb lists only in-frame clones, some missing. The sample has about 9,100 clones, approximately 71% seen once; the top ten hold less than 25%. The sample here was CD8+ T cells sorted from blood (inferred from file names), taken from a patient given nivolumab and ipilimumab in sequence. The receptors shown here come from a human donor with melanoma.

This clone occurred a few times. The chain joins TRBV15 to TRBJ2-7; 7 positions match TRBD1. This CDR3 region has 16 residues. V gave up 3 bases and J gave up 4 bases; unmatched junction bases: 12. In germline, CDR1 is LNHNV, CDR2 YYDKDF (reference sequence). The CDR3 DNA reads TGTGCCACCAGCAGCAGCCTTTCGGGGACAGCTTACGAGCAGTACTTC. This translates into CATSSSLSGTAYEQYF.

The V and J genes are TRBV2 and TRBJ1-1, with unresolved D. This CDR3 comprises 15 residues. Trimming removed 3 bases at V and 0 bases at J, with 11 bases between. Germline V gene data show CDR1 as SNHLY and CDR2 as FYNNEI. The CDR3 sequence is CASSDSATVNTEAFF. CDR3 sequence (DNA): TGTGCCAGCAGTGACTCTGCCACGGTGAACACTGAAGCTTTCTTT.

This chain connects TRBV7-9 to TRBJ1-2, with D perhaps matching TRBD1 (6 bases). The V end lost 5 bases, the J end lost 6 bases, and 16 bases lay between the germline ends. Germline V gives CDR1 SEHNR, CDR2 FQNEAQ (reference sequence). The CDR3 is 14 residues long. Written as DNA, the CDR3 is TGTGCCAGCAGCCCCGGCGAGGGGGGGGATGGCTACACCTTC. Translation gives CASSPGEGGDGYTF.

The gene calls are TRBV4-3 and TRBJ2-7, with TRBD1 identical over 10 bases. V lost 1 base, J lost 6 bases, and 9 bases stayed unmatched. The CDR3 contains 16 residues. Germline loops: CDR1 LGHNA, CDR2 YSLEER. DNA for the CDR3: TGCGCCAGCAGCCAAGCCCCTCCGGGACAGGGGAGCGAGCAGTACTTC. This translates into CASSQAPPGQGSEQYF.

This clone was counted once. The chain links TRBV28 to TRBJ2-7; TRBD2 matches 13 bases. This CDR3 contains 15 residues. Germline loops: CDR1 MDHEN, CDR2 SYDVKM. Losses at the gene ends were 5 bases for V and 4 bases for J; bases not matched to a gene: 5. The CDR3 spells CASSPGTSGTYEQYF. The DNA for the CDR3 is TGTGCCAGCAGTCCTGGGACTAGCGGGACGTACGAGCAGTACTTC. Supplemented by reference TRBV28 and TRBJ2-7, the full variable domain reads DVKVTQSSRYLVKRTGEKVFLECVQDMDHENMFWYRQDPGLGLRLIYFSYDVKMKEKGDIPEGYSVSREKKERFSLILESASTNQTSMYLCASSPGTSGTYEQYFGPGTRLTVT.

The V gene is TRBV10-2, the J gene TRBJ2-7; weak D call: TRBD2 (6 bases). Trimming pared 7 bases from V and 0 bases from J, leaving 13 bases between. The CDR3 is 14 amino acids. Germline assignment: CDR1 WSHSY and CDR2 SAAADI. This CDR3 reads CASIPRGSSYEQYF. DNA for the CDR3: TGCGCCAGCATCCCGCGGGGTTCCTCCTACGAGCAGTACTTC.

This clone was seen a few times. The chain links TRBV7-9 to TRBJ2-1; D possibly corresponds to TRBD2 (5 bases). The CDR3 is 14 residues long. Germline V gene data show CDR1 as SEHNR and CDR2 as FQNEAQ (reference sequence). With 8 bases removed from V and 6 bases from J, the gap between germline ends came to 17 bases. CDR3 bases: TGTGCCAGCCGTTATAAGGTGGAGGCCAATGAGCAGTTCTTC. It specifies CASRYKVEANEQFF.

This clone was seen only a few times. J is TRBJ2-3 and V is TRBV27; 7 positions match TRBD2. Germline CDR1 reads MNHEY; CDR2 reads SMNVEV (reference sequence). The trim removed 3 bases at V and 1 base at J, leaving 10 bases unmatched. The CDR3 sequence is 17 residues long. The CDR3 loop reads CASSLDSSGTRTDTQYF. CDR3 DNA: TGTGCCAGCAGTTTGGACTCAAGCGGGACCCGCACAGATACGCAGTATTTT.

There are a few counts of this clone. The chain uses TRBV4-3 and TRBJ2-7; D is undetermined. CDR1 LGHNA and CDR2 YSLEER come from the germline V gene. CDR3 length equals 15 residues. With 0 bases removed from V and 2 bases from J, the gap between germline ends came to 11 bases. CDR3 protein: CASSQDPGTPYEQYF. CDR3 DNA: TGCGCCAGCAGCCAAGATCCAGGCACGCCCTACGAGCAGTACTTC.

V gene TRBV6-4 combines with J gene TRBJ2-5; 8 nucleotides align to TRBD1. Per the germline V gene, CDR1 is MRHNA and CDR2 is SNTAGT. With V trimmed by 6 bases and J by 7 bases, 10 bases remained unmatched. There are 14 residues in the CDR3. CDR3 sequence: CASRTGQERPTQYF. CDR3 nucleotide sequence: TGTGCCAGCAGGACGGGACAGGAGAGGCCGACCCAGTACTTC.

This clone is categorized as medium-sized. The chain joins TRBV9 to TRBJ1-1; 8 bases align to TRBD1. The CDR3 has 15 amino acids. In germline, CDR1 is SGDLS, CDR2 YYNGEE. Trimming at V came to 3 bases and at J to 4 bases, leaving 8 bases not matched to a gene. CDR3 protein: CASSGSYRGSTEAFF. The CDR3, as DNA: TGTGCCAGCAGCGGGTCATACAGGGGGAGCACTGAAGCTTTCTTT.

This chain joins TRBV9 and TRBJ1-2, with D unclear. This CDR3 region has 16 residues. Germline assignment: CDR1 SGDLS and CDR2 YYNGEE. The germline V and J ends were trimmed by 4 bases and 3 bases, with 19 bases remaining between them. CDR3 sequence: CASSFTGLAVDYGYTF. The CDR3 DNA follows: TGTGCCAGCAGCTTTACGGGATTGGCAGTAGACTATGGCTACACCTTC.

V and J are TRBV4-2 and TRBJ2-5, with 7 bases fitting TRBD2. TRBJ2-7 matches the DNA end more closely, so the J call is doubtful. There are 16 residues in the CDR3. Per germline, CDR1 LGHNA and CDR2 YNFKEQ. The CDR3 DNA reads TGTGCCAGCAGCCAAGAAAGTCTAGCGGACTCCTACGAGCAGTACTTC. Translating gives CASSQESLADSYEQYF.

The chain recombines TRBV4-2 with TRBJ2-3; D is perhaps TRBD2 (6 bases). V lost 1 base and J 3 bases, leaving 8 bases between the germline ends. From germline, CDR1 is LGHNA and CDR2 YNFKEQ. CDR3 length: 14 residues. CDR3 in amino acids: CASSQGGETDTQYF. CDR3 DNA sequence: TGTGCCAGCAGCCAAGGCGGGGAAACAGATACGCAGTATTTT.

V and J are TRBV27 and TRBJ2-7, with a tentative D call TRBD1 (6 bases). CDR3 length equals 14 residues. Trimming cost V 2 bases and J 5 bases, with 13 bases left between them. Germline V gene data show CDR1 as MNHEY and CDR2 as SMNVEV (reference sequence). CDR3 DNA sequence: TGTGCCAGCAGTTTACTAGGCAGGGGTCACGAGCAGTACTTC. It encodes CASSLLGRGHEQYF.

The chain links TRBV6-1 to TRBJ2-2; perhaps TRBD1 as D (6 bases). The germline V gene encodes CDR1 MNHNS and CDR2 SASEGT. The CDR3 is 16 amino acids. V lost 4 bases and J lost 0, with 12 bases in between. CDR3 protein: CASSVLDSTNTGELFF. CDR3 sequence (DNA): TGTGCCAGCAGTGTGCTGGACAGCACGAACACCGGGGAGCTGTTTTTT.

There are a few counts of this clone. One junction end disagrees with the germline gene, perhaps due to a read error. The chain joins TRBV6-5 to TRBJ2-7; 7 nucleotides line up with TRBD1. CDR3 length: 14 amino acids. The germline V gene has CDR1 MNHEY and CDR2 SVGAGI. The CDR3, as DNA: TGTGCCAGCAATTACCGGGACAGCCTCTACGAGCAGTACTTC. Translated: CASNYRDSLYEQYF.

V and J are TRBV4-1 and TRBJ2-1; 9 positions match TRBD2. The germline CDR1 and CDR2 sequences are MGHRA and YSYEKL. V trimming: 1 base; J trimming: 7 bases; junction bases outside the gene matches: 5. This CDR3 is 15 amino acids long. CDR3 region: CASSQVLGLANEQFF. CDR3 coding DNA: TGCGCCAGCAGCCAAGTACTAGGACTAGCGAATGAGCAGTTCTTC.

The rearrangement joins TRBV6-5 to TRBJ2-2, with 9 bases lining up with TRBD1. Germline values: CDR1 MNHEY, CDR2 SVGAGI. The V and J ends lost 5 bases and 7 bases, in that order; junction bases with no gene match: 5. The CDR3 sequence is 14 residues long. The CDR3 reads CASSPGQGHGELFF. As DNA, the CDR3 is TGTGCCAGCAGTCCGGGACAGGGACACGGGGAGCTGTTTTTT.

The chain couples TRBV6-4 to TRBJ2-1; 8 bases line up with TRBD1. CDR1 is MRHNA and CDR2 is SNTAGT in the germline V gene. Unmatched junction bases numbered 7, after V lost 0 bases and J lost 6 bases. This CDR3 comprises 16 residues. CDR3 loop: CASSDSTGDRGNEQFF. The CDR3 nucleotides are TGTGCCAGCAGTGACTCGACCGGAGACAGGGGCAATGAGCAGTTCTTC.

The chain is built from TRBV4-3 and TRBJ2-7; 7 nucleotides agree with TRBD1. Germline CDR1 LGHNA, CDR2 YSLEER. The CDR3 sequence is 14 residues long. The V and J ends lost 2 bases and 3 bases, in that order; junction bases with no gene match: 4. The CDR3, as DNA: TGCGCCAGCAGCCAATCTTACAGGGGCTACGAGCAGTACTTC. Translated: CASSQSYRGYEQYF.